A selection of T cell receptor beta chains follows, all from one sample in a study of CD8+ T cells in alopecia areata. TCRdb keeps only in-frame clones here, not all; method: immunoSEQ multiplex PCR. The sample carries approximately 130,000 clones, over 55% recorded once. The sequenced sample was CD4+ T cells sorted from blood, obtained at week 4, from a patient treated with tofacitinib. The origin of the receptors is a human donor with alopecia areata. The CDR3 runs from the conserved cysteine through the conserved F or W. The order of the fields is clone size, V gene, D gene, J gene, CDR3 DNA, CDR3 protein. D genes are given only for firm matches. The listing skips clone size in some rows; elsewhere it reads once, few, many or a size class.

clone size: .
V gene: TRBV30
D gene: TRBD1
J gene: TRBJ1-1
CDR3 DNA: TGTGCCTGGGACAGGGGGCTGAACACTGAAGCTTTCTTT
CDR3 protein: CAWDRGLNTEAFF

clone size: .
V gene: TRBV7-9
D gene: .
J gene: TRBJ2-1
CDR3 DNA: TGTGCCAGCAGCCAGCCGTGGGATGAGCAGTTCTTC
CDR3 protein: CASSQPWDEQFF

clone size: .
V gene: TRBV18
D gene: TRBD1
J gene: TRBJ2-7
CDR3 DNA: TGTGCCAGCTCACCAAGGGACAGCTACGAGCAGTACTTC
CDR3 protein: CASSPRDSYEQYF

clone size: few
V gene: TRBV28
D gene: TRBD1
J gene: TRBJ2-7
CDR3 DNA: TGTGCCAGCAGCCCAGCCGGACAGGGCTGGCAGTACTTC
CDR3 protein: CASSPAGQGWQYF

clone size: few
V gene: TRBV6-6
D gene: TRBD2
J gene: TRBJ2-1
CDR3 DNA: TGTGCCAGCAGGGGAGGGAGCTCCTACAATGAGCAGTTCTTC
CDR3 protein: CASRGGSSYNEQFF

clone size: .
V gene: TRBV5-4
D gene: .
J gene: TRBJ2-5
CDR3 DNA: TGTGCCAGCAGCTTGTTGCGTCAGTCAATGGAGACCCAGTACTTC
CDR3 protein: CASSLLRQSMETQYF

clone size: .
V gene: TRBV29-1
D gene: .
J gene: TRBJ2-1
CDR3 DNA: TGCAGCGTCGTACAGGGTGTCGATGAGCAGTTCTTC
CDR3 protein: CSVVQGVDEQFF

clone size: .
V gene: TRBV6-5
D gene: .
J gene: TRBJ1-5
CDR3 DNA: TGTGCCAGCAGTTACTCAAGTTCGCAGCAGCCCCAGCATTTT
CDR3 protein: CASSYSSSQQPQHF

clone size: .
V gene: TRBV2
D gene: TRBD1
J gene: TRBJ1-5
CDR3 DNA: TGTGCCAGCAGAATACAGGGGGGTCGGTATCAGCCCCAGCATTTT
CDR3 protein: CASRIQGGRYQPQHF

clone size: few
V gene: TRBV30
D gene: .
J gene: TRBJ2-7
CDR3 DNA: TGTGCCTGGAGTGTACTTTACGAGCAGTACTTC
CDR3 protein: CAWSVLYEQYF

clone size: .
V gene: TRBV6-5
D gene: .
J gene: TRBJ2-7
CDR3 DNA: TGTGCCAGCAGTTACCTCGACAGGATCTACGAGCAGTACTTC
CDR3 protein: CASSYLDRIYEQYF

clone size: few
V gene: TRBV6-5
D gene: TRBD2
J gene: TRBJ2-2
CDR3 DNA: TGTGCCAGCAGTTACGTGCCGGGAGGCACCGGGGAGCTGTTTTTT
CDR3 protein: CASSYVPGGTGELFF

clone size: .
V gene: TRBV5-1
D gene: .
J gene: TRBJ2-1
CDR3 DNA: TGCGCCAGCAGCTTGGCCCTCAGGGGCAATGAGCAGTTCTTC
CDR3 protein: CASSLALRGNEQFF

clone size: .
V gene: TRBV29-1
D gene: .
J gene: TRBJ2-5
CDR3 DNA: TGCAGCGCTGATCAGGGTCGGGAGACCCAGTACTTC
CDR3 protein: CSADQGRETQYF

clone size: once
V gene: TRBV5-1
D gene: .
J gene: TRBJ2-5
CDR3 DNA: TGCGCCAGCAGCTTGGTCCCGGACGCGGAGACCCAGTACTTC
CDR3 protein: CASSLVPDAETQYF

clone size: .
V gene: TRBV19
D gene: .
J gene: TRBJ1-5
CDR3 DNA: TGTGCCAGTAGTATTGGAAAAGGACAGAGGCGAAATAGCAATCAGCCCCAGCATTTT
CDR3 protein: CASSIGKGQRRNSNQPQHF

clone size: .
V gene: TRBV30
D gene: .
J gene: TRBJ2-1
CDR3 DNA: TGTGCCTGGAGTAATGGGCCCCCCTTGACTGAGCAGTTCTTC
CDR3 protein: CAWSNGPPLTEQFF

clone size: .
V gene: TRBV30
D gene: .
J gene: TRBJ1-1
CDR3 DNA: TGTGCCTGGAGTGTAGGGGTGAACACTGAAGCTTTCTTT
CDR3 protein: CAWSVGVNTEAFF

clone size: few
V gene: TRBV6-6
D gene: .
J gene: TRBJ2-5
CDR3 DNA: TGTGCCAGCCTTGGGCTAGCCGGAGAGACCCAGTACTTC
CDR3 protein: CASLGLAGETQYF

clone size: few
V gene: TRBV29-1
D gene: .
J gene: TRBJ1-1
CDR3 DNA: TGCAGCGTTGAAGAGTCTGGGGGGCGCAACACTGAAGCTTTCTTT
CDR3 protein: CSVEESGGRNTEAFF

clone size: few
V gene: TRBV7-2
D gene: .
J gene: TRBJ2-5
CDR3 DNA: TGTGCCAGCAGCCTGTTAGGGGGAGGGACCCAAGAGACCCAGTACTTC
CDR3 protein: CASSLLGGGTQETQYF

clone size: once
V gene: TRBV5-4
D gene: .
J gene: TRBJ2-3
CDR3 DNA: TGTGCCAGCAGGACTGGACCGCCTCGCACAGATACGCAGTATTTT
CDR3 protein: CASRTGPPRTDTQYF

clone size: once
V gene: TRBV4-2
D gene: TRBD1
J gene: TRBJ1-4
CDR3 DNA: TGTGCCAGCAGCCAAGTGAGGGACAGGGGGGCTCCTAATGAAAAACTGTTTTTT
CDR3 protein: CASSQVRDRGAPNEKLFF

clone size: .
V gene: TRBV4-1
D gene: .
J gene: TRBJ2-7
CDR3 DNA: TGCGCCAGCAGCCAAGAATCTAGCGCAAAGCAGTACTTC
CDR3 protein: CASSQESSAKQYF

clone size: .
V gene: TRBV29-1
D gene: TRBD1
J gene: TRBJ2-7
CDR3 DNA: TGCAGCGTGTCGCCCGGGACAGGGGTTAATGAGCAGTACTTC
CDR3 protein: CSVSPGTGVNEQYF

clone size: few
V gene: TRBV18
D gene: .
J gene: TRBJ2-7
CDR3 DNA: TGTGCCAGCTCACCACCGACCCGCTCCTACGAGCAGTACTTC
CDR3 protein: CASSPPTRSYEQYF

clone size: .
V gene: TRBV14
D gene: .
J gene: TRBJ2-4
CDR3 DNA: TGTGCCAGCAGCCTTGGGACCAAAAACATTCAGTACTTC
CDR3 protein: CASSLGTKNIQYF

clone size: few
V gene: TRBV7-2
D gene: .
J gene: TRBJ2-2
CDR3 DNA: TGTGCCAGCAGCTCCGGGACTGTACTAAACACCGGGGAGCTGTTTTTT
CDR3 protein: CASSSGTVLNTGELFF

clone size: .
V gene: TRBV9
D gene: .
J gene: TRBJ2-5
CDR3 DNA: TGTGCCAGCAGCCCGGCTACTACTAGGATGGAGACCCAGTACTTC
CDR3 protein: CASSPATTRMETQYF

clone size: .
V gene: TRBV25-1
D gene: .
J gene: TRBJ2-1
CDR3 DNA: TGTGCCAGCAGTCGACTAAGCTCCTACAATGAGCAGTTCTTC
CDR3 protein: CASSRLSSYNEQFF

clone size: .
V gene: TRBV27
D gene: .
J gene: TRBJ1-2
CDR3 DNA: TGTGCCAGCAGTTCCCCCACAGGGAACTATGGCTACACCTTC
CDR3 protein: CASSSPTGNYGYTF

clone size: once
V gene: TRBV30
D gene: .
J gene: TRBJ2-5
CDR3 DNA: TGTGCCTGGAGTAGTGGGGGGGAGACCCAGTACTTC
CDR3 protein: CAWSSGGETQYF

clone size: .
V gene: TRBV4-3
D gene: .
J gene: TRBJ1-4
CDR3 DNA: TGCGCCAGCAGCCAAGATGAGGCGGGAGGGACGGGCGAAAAACTGTTTTTT
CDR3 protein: CASSQDEAGGTGEKLFF

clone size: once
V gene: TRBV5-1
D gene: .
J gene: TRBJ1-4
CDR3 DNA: TGCGCCAGCAGCGCCTACAGGGAGCCGGGTGAAAAACTGTTTTTT
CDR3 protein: CASSAYREPGEKLFF

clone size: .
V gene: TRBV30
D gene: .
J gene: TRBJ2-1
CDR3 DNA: TGTGCCTGGAGTTTACTAGACGAGCAGTTCTTC
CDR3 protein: CAWSLLDEQFF

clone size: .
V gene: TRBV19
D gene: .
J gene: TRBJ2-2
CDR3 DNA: TGTGCCAGTAGTATAAGGGAGACGGCGAGCACCGGGGAGCTGTTTTTT
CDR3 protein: CASSIRETASTGELFF

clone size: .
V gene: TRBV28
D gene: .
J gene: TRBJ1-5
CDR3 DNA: TGTGCCAGCGATTCGGGGGCTCGCCAGCCCCAGCATTTT
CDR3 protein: CASDSGARQPQHF